The 23 T cell receptor beta chains reported below all come from one sample, sequenced in a study of OX40 agonist ivuxolimab in advanced cancers. Receptors were amplified or captured by the immunoSEQ multiplex PCR assay. TCRdb mirrors the immuneACCESS table, restricted to in-frame sequences. Some clones are absent from its copies; in checked studies, under half trace to an unresolved V gene, and the reason for the others is unknown. The sample table shows around 69,000 clones, and 75% to 90% are seen once. The top ten hold around 6.5% of the sample. The sample here was CD4+ or CD8+ T cells sorted from blood, taken in a trial of the OX40 agonist ivuxolimab. These receptors originate from an adult with an advanced solid tumor such as melanoma, head and neck, liver or kidney cancer.

The chain has TRBV9 and TRBJ2-7, with TRBD2 matching over 7 bases. CDR1 is SGDLS, CDR2 YYNGEE, per germline. V trimming: 0 bases; J trimming: 2 bases; junction bases outside the gene matches: 5. The CDR3 has 15 residues. CDR3 sequence: CASSVGASGTYEQYF. Written as DNA, the CDR3 is TGTGCCAGCAGCGTAGGGGCTAGCGGCACCTACGAGCAGTACTTC.

The chain joins TRBV9 to TRBJ2-1; D unresolved. Germline CDR1 is SGDLS and CDR2 is YYNGEE. Trimming removed 0 bases from V and 8 bases from J, with 9 bases in between. CDR3 length: 13 amino acids. CDR3 protein: CASSVGVADEQFF. The CDR3 bases are TGTGCCAGCAGCGTAGGGGTGGCCGATGAGCAGTTCTTC.

This clone was observed once. The chain uses TRBV2 and TRBJ2-7; no firm D call. Germline CDR1 SNHLY, CDR2 FYNNEI. The CDR3 length is 12 residues. The ends were cut back, 8 bases at V and 0 bases at J, with 8 bases in the middle. CDR3 DNA sequence: TGTGCCAGCGCTAAAAGCTCCTACGAGCAGTACTTC. Residues: CASAKSSYEQYF.

The chain uses TRBV27 and TRBJ2-3; tentatively, D is TRBD1 (6 bases). V was pared by 2 bases and J by 4 bases, with 19 bases between. Germline V lookup: CDR1 MNHEY, CDR2 SMNVEV (reference sequence). This CDR3 has 17 residues. The CDR3 loop reads CASSLGLAGAGADTQYF. CDR3 sequence (DNA): TGTGCCAGCAGTTTAGGGTTGGCAGGGGCCGGGGCAGATACGCAGTATTTT.

V is TRBV25-1 and J is TRBJ2-7; 12 bases line up with TRBD2. V trimming: 8 bases; J trimming: 3 bases; junction bases outside the gene matches: 2. Per germline, CDR1 MGHDK and CDR2 SYGVNS. The CDR3 is 13 residues long. This chain's CDR3 is CASGTSGLYEQYF. CDR3 DNA sequence: TGTGCCAGCGGGACTAGCGGGCTCTACGAGCAGTACTTC.

In nucleotides, the CDR3 is TGCGCCAGCAGCCAAGGGCAGGAGAGCAATCAGCCCCAGCATTTT. Translating it yields CASSQGQESNQPQHF. The V and J genes are TRBV4-1 and TRBJ1-5; D uncertain. This CDR3 is 15 amino acids long. V lost 1 base, J lost 1 base, and 8 bases lay in between. Germline V gene data show CDR1 as MGHRA and CDR2 as YSYEKL.

The rearrangement uses TRBV27 and TRBJ1-5, with D uncertain. V dropped 5 bases and J dropped 10 bases, with 15 bases sitting between them. The CDR3 is 13 amino acids. Germline CDR1 MNHEY, CDR2 SMNVEV (reference sequence). The CDR3 protein is CASSPLPREPQHF. For the CDR3, the DNA is TGTGCCAGCAGTCCCCTCCCCCGGGAACCCCAGCATTTT.

The gene calls are TRBV7-9 and TRBJ2-1, with D perhaps matching TRBD1 or TRBD2 (5 bases each). Germline lookup yields CDR1 SEHNR and CDR2 FQNEAQ (reference sequence). Trimming stripped 0 bases from V and 9 bases from J, with 9 bases between. CDR3 length: 13 amino acids. CDR3: CASSLALGGEQFF. In DNA form, the CDR3 reads TGTGCCAGCAGCTTAGCCCTTGGGGGTGAGCAGTTCTTC.

This chain joins TRBV6-5 and TRBJ2-7; D possibly corresponds to TRBD1 (6 bases). This CDR3 has 14 amino acids. The germline V gene has CDR1 MNHEY and CDR2 SVGAGI. The germline V and J ends were trimmed by 2 bases and 2 bases, with 10 bases remaining between them. The CDR3 reads CASSYMAGAYEQYF. In nucleotides, the CDR3 is TGTGCCAGCAGTTACATGGCAGGGGCCTACGAGCAGTACTTC.

The V gene is TRBV19, the J gene TRBJ2-1, with TRBD2 matching 8 bases. This CDR3 comprises 16 residues. The germline gives CDR1 LNHDA, CDR2 SQIVND (reference sequence). V shed 3 bases and J 0 bases; nucleotides not matched to a gene: 4. CDR3 in DNA: TGTGCCAGTAGTATTGTCGCGGGGGGCTCCTACAATGAGCAGTTCTTC. Its protein is CASSIVAGGSYNEQFF.

This sequence joins TRBV28 and TRBJ2-7, with 8 bases identical to TRBD1. The germline CDR1 and CDR2 sequences are MDHEN and SYDVKM. Trimming removed 3 bases from V and 7 bases from J; junction bases left unmatched: 8. The CDR3 has 14 amino acids. This chain's CDR3 is CASSFETGDWEQYF. The CDR3 region has the DNA TGTGCCAGCAGTTTCGAGACAGGGGATTGGGAGCAGTACTTC. The full variable domain, in which reference TRBV28 and TRBJ2-7 provide the parts outside the CDR3, is DVKVTQSSRYLVKRTGEKVFLECVQDMDHENMFWYRQDPGLGLRLIYFSYDVKMKEKGDIPEGYSVSREKKERFSLILESASTNQTSMYLCASSFETGDWEQYFGPGTRLTVT.

The CDR3 region has the DNA TGTGCCAGCAGTGAAAACAGAGCCTCCTACGAGCAGTACTTC. Its translation: CASSENRASYEQYF. V gene TRBV6-1 combines with J gene TRBJ2-7; no reliable D call. This CDR3 spans 14 amino acids. Germline V gene sequence: CDR1 MNHNS, CDR2 SASEGT. Trimming removed 2 bases from V and 0 bases from J, with 8 bases in between.

This chain links TRBV19 with TRBJ2-1; perhaps D is TRBD1 or TRBD2 (6 bases each). There are 16 residues in the CDR3. Trimming cost V 0 bases and J 2 bases, with 11 bases left between them. Germline CDR1 reads LNHDA; CDR2 reads SQIVND (reference sequence). In nucleotides, the CDR3 is TGTGCCAGTAGTATAGAGGGGGGCATCGCCTACAATGAGCAGTTCTTC. It yields the protein CASSIEGGIAYNEQFF.

The CDR3 DNA sequence: TGTGCCAGCAGTGAACGGTGGGGGTTTTCGGATCAGGAGACCCAGTACTTC. Residues: CASSERWGFSDQETQYF. The chain uses TRBV6-1 and TRBJ2-5, with D perhaps being TRBD1 or TRBD2 (5 bases each). Germline V gene lookup returns CDR1 MNHNS and CDR2 SASEGT. Trimming shortened V by 2 bases and J by 5 bases, and 21 bases separated the two germline ends. The CDR3 loop spans 17 amino acids.

The chain is built from TRBV19 and TRBJ2-1; D is undetermined. Germline V lookup: CDR1 LNHDA, CDR2 SQIVND (reference sequence). V was shortened by 7 bases and J by 6 bases, with 10 bases between the two germline ends. This CDR3 is 12 amino acids long. The CDR3 loop reads CASNDGVNEQFF. CDR3 bases: TGTGCCAGTAACGACGGAGTCAATGAGCAGTTCTTC.

The table lists this clone with a few counts. The chain is built from TRBV27 and TRBJ1-6; D gene uncertain. Trimming cost V 6 bases and J 7 bases, with 7 bases left between them. This CDR3 has 12 residues. Germline CDR1 is MNHEY and CDR2 is SMNVEV (reference sequence). CDR3 nucleotide sequence: TGTGCCAGCAGCCTTTGGAATTCACCCCTCCACTTT. Translating gives CASSLWNSPLHF.

This sequence joins TRBV27 and TRBJ2-5; TRBD2 matches 11 bases. This CDR3 contains 19 residues. CDR1 and CDR2 (germline): MNHEY, SMNVEV (reference sequence). V lost 4 bases and J lost 5; bases outside the gene matches: 18. CDR3 coding DNA: TGTGCCAGCAGTTCACTAGCGGGGGACTACAAACGTCCCATTGAGACCCAGTACTTC. Protein product: CASSSLAGDYKRPIETQYF.

The gene calls are TRBV5-6 and TRBJ1-2; D not resolved. Germline V gene sequence: CDR1 SGHDT, CDR2 YYEEEE. CDR3 length: 15 amino acids. V was shortened by 0 bases and J by 1 base, with 10 bases between the two germline ends. The DNA of the CDR3 is TGTGCCAGCAGCTTGGCAGCCCCAAATAACTATGGCTACACCTTC. Translated, it gives CASSLAAPNNYGYTF.

The chain employs TRBV5-6 and TRBJ2-3; D uncertain. CDR1 is SGHDT, CDR2 YYEEEE, per germline. V gave up 3 bases and J gave up 0 bases, with 14 bases separating them. There are 16 residues in the CDR3. The CDR3 bases are TGTGCCAGCAGCTCTGGCGTCTACACTAGCACAGATACGCAGTATTTT. Its translation: CASSSGVYTSTDTQYF.

The V gene is TRBV5-6, the J gene TRBJ1-5, with a tentative D call TRBD1 (5 bases). CDR3 length equals 16 residues. Germline V gene sequence: CDR1 SGHDT, CDR2 YYEEEE. V was shortened by 4 bases and J by 0 bases, with 14 bases between the two germline ends. CDR3 sequence reads: CASSPCRALSNQPQHF. Here the CDR3 DNA reads TGTGCCAGCAGCCCTTGCAGGGCGCTTAGCAATCAGCCCCAGCATTTT.

The V and J genes are TRBV28 and TRBJ2-7, with 8 bases matching TRBD1. With 2 bases clipped from V and 4 bases from J, the junction kept 7 bases outside the gene matches. In germline, CDR1 is MDHEN, CDR2 SYDVKM. There are 15 residues in the CDR3. CDR3 sequence (DNA): TGTGCCAGCAGTTTAAACGGACAGGGTTCTTACGAGCAGTACTTC. Translation gives CASSLNGQGSYEQYF.

The J gene is TRBJ1-1, the V gene TRBV19; D may be TRBD1 (5 bases). Germline CDR1 reads LNHDA; CDR2 reads SQIVND (reference sequence). Between the trimmed V and J ends, which lost 6 bases and 5 bases, there was a span of 13 bases. This CDR3 contains 13 residues. CDR3 in DNA: TGTGCCAGTAGCTCCCAGGGTATGACTGAAGCTTTCTTT. Translating gives CASSSQGMTEAFF.

The chain recombines TRBV29-1 with TRBJ1-1; D may be TRBD1 (5 bases). V was cut by 1 base and J by 3 bases, with 15 bases left in between. Looked up from germline, CDR1 is SQVTM and CDR2 is ANQGSEA. The CDR3 is made up of 15 amino acids. CDR3 nucleotide sequence: TGCAGCGTTGAAGGAGGGAGGGGAAGGGACACTGAAGCTTTCTTT. This translates into CSVEGGRGRDTEAFF.